This TCR beta chain was captured by sequencing in a study of STAT5B mutations in CD4+ large granular lymphocyte leukemia. Original methodology: Lowest detectable productive clonotype frequency was 2.59 x 10-5. Sequencing was performed with immunoSEQ multiplex PCR; in TCRdb, only in-frame clones are kept and a portion is missing. That table is the source of V, J and clone size, and D and trimming were worked out from the DNA. The sample includes 30,000 to 35,000 clones, about 85% seen only once; the top ten take approximately 3.5%. On this clone: Its target is not known.

Whole-study findings and limits: Top patient clones used TRBV06 genes more often: 8/27 versus 2/35 in controls.

Trimming took 0 bases from V and 1 from J, leaving 8 bases between them. CDR3 length: 15 amino acids. CDR1 SGHDT and CDR2 YYEEEE come from the germline V gene. The chain has TRBV5-6 and TRBJ2-4; D remains ambiguous. The receptor's source is a human donor in good health. The sequenced sample was CD4+ T cells from blood buffy coats. CDR3 loop: CASSLALGAKNIQYF. The CDR3 DNA reads as TGTGCCAGCAGCTTGGCCTTGGGGGCCAAAAACATTCAGTACTTC.